The entry below describes one T cell receptor (beta chain). CDR3 length: 14 residues. The V gene end was trimmed by 3 bases and the J gene end by 3 bases; junction bases not matched to a gene: 5. Germline CDR1 reads SGDLS; CDR2 reads YYNGEE. The sample comes from a study of OX40 agonist ivuxolimab in advanced cancers. TCRdb's copy holds only in-frame clones and misses some; the assay was immunoSEQ multiplex PCR. Of tens of thousands of clones in the sample, 80% to 95% were seen once. This sequence joins TRBV9 and TRBJ2-5, with 7 bases identical to TRBD1. The sequenced sample was CD4+ or CD8+ T cells sorted from blood, obtained in a trial of the OX40 agonist ivuxolimab. The TCR originated in an adult with an advanced solid tumor such as melanoma, head and neck, liver or kidney cancer. This CDR3 reads CASSARDSKETQYF. DNA for the CDR3: TGTGCCAGCAGCGCCAGGGACAGTAAAGAGACCCAGTACTTC.